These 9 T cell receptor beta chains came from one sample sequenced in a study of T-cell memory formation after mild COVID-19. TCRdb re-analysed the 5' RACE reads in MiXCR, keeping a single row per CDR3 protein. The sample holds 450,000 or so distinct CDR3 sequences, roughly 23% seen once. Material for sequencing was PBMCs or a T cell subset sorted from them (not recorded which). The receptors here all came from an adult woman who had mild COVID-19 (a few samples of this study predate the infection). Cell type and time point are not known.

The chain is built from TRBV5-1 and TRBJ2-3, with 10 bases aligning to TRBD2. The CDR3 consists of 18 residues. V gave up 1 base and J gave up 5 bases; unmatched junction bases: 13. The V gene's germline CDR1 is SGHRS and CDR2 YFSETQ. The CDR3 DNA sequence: TGCGCCAGCAGCTTGATGACCGGGACTAGCGAGATGGGAGATACGCAGTATTTT. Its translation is CASSLMTGTSEMGDTQYF.

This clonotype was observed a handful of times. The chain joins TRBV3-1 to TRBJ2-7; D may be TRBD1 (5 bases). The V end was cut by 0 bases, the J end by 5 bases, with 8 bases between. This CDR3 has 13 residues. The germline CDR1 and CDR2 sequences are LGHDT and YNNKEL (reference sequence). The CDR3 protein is CASSQEGPNEQYF. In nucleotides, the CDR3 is TGTGCCAGCAGCCAAGAGGGGCCGAACGAGCAGTACTTC.

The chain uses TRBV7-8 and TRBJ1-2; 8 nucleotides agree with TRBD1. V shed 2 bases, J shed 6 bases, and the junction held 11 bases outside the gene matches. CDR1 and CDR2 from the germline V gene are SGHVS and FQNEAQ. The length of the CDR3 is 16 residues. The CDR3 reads CASSLRVTPGGDGYTF. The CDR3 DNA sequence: TGTGCCAGCAGCTTAAGGGTAACCCCAGGGGGCGATGGCTACACCTTC. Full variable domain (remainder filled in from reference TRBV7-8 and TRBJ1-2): GAGVSQSPRYKVAKRGQDVALRCDPISGHVSLFWYQQALGQGPEFLTYFQNEAQLDKSGLPSDRFFAERPEGSVSTLKIQRTQQEDSAVYLCASSLRVTPGGDGYTFGSGTRLTVV.

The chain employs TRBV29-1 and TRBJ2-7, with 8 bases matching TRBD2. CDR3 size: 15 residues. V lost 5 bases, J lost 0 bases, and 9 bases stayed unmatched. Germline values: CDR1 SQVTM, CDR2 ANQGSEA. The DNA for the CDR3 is TGCAGCGTTACTTTGGGAAGCGGGAGCTCCTACGAGCAGTACTTC. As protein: CSVTLGSGSSYEQYF.

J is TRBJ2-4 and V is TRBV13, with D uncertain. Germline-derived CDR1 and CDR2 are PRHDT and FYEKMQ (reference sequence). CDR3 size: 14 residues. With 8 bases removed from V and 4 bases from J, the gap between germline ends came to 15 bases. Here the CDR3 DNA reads TGTGCCAGCGAACCGTTGTTGGGGAAAAACATTCAGTACTTC. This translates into CASEPLLGKNIQYF.

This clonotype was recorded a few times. As DNA, the CDR3 is TGTGCCAGCAGGGCAGGCATGCTCTACGAGCAGTACTTC. It codes for CASRAGMLYEQYF. V and J are TRBV27 and TRBJ2-7; no reliable D call. The CDR3 consists of 13 residues. Trimming stripped 6 bases from V and 3 bases from J, with 12 bases between. Germline V gene data show CDR1 as MNHEY and CDR2 as SMNVEV (reference sequence).

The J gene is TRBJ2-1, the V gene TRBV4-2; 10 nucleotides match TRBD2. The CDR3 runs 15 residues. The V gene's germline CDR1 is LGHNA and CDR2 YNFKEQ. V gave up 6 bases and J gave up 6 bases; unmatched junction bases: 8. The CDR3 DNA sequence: TGTGCCAGCAGAGGAAGCGGGGGGGCTGGCAATGAGCAGTTCTTC. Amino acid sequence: CASRGSGGAGNEQFF.

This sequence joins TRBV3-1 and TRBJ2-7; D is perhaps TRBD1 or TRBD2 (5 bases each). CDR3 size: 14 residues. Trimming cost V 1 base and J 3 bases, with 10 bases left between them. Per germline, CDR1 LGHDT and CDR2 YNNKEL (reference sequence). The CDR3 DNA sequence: TGTGCCAGCAGCCAAGGGGGGAGAAGCTACGAGCAGTACTTC. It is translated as CASSQGGRSYEQYF.

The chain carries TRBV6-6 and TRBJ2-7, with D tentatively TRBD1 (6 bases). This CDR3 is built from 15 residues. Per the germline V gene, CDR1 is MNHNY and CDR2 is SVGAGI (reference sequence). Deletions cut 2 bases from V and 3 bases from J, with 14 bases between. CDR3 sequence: CASSYGTGTIYEQYF. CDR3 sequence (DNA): TGTGCCAGCAGTTACGGTACAGGGACAATCTACGAGCAGTACTTC.